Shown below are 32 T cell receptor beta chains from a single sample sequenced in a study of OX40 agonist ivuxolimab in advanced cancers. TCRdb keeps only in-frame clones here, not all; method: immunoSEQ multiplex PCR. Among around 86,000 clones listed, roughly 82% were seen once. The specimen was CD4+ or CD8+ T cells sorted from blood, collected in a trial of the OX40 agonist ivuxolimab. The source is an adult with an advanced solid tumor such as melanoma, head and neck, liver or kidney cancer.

The CDR3 here is CASSPPGTGANSNYGYTF. The CDR3 bases are TGTGCCAGCTCACCACCCGGGACAGGGGCAAACTCTAACTATGGCTACACCTTC. The chain carries TRBV18 and TRBJ1-2; 10 nucleotides agree with TRBD1. The V gene end was trimmed by 0 bases and the J gene end by 0 bases; junction bases not matched to a gene: 7. CDR1 is KGHSH, CDR2 LQKENI, per germline. This CDR3 region has 18 residues. The entire variable domain, with the rest obtained from reference TRBV18 and TRBJ1-2, is as follows: NAGVMQNPRHLVRRRGQEARLRCSPMKGHSHVYWYRQLPEEGLKFMVYLQKENIIDESGMPKERFSAEFPKEGPSILRIQQVVRGDSAAYFCASSPPGTGANSNYGYTFGSGTRLTVV.

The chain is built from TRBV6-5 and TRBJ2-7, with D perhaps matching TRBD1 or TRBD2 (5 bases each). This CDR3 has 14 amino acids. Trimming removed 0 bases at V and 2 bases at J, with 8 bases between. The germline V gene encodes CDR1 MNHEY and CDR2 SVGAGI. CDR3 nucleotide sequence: TGTGCCAGCAGTTACTCGAGGGGAGCCTACGAGCAGTACTTC. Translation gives CASSYSRGAYEQYF.

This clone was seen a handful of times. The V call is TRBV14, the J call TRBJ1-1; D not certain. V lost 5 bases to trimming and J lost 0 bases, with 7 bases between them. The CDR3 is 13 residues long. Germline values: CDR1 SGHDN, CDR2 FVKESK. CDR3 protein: CASSRDMNTEAFF. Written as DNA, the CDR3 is TGTGCCAGCAGCAGGGATATGAACACTGAAGCTTTCTTT.

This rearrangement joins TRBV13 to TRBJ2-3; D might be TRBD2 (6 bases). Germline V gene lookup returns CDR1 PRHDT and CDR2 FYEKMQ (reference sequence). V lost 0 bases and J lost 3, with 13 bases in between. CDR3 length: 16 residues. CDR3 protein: CASSLGLGSGTDTQYF. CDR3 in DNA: TGTGCCAGCAGCTTAGGCTTGGGTAGCGGAACAGATACGCAGTATTTT.

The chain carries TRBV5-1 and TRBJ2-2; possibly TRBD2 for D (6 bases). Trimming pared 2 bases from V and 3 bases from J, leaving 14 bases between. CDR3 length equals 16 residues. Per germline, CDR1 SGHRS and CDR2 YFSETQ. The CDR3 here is CASSFRGTSDTGELFF. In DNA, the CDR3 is TGCGCCAGCAGCTTTCGGGGGACCTCTGACACCGGGGAGCTGTTTTTT.

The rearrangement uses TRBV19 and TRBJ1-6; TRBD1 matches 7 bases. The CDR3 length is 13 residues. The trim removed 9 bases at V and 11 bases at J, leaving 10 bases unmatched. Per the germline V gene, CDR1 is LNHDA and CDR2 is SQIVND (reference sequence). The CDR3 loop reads CARATGEFPPLHF. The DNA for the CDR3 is TGTGCCAGGGCTACAGGGGAGTTTCCACCCCTCCACTTT.

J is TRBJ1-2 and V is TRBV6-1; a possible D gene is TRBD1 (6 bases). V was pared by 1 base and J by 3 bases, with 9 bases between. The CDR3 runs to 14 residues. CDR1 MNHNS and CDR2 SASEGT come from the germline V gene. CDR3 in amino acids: CASSEGGLDYGYTF. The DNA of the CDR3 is TGTGCCAGCAGTGAAGGGGGGCTGGACTATGGCTACACCTTC.

The CDR3 is CASSSSGEDTQYF. For the CDR3, the DNA is TGCGCCAGCAGCTCCTCAGGGGAAGATACGCAGTATTTT. This chain uses TRBV5-1 with TRBJ2-3, with D tentatively TRBD1 (6 bases). CDR1 is SGHRS and CDR2 is YFSETQ in the germline V gene. The CDR3 runs to 13 residues. V shed 3 bases and J shed 5 bases, with 10 bases lying between them. Looking up the rest from reference TRBV5-1 and TRBJ2-3 gives the full variable domain: KAGVTQTPRYLIKTRGQQVTLSCSPISGHRSVSWYQQTPGQGLQFLFEYFSETQRNKGNFPGRFSGRQFSNSRSEMNVSTLELGDSALYLCASSSSGEDTQYFGPGTRLTVL.

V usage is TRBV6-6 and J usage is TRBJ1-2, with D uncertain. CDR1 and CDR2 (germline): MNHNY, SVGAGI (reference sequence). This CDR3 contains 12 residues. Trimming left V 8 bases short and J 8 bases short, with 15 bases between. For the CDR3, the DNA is TGTGCCAGCGGCCCCGGACCTGGGGGCTACACCTTC. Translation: CASGPGPGGYTF.

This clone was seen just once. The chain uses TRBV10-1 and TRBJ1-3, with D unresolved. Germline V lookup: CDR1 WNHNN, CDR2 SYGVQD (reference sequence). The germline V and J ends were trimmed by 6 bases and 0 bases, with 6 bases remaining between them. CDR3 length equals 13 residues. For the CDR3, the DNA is TGCGCCAGCAGCGCGTCCTCTGGAAACACCATATATTTT. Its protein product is CASSASSGNTIYF.

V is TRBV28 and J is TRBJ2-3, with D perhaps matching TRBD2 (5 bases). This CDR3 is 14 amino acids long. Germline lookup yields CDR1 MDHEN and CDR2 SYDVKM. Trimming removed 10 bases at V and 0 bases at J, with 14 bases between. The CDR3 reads CATLAGHSTDTQYF. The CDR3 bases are TGTGCCACCCTGGCGGGTCATAGCACAGATACGCAGTATTTT.

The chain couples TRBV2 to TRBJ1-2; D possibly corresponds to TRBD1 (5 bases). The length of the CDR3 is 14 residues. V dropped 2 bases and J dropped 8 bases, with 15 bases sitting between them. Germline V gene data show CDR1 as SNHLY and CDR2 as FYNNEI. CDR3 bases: TGTGCCAGCAGTGAAATCCCAGGGCTTCGAGGCTACACCTTC. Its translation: CASSEIPGLRGYTF.

DNA of the CDR3: TGTGCCAGCAGTTTATCGGTACTTATGGGGGGTATTTCACCCCTCCACTTT. This sequence encodes CASSLSVLMGGISPLHF. The chain links TRBV27 to TRBJ1-6; D is possibly TRBD1 (5 bases). The CDR3 is made up of 17 amino acids. V lost 0 bases and J 9 bases, leaving 18 bases between the germline ends. Germline loops: CDR1 MNHEY, CDR2 SMNVEV (reference sequence).

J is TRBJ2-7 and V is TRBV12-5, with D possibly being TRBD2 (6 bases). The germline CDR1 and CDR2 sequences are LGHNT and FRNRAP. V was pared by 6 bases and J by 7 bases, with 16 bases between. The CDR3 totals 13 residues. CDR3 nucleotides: TGTGCTAGTGGGCTACCAAGGGCGGGAGAGCAGTACTTC. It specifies CASGLPRAGEQYF.

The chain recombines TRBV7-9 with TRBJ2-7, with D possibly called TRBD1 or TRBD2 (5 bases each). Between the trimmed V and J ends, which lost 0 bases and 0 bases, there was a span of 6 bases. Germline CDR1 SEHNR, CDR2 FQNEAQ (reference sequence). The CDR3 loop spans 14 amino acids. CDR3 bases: TGTGCCAGCAGCTTAGCGGGGGACTCCTACGAGCAGTACGTC. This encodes CASSLAGDSYEQYV.

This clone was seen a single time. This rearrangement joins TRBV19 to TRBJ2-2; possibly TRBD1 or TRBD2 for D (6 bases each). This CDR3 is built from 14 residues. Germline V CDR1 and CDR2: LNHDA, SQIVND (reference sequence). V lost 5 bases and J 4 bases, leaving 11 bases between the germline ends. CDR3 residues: CASSSQGGTGELFF. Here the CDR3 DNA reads TGTGCCAGTAGTTCACAGGGAGGCACCGGGGAGCTGTTTTTT.

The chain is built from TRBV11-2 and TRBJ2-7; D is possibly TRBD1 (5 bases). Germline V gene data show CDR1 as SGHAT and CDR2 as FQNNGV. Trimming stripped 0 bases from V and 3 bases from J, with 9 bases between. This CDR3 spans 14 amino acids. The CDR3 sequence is CASSLDSGIYEQYV. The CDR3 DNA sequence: TGTGCCAGCAGCTTAGATTCAGGGATCTACGAGCAGTACGTC.

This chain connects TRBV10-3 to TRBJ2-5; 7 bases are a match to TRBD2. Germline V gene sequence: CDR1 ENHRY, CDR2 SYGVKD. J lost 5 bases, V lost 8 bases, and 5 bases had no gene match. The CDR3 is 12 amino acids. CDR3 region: CAIGEGRETQYF. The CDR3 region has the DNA TGTGCCATCGGGGAGGGTAGGGAGACCCAGTACTTC.

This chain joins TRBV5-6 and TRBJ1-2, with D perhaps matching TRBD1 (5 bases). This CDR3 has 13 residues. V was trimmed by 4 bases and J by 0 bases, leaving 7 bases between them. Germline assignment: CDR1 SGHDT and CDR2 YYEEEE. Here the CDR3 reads CASSPTANYGYTF. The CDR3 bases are TGTGCCAGCAGCCCGACAGCTAACTATGGCTACACCTTC.

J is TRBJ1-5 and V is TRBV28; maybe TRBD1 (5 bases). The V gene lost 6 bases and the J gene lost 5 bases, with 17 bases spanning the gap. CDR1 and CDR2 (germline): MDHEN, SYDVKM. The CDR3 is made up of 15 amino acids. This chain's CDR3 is CASSSLLQDDQPQHF. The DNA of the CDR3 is TGTGCCAGCAGCTCTCTCCTACAGGATGATCAGCCCCAGCATTTT.

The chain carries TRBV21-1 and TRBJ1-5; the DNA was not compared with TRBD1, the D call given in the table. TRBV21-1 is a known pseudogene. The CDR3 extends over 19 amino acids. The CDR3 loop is CASSKSCAGQSYSNQPQHF. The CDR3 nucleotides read TGTGCCAGCAGCAAATCGTGTGCGGGACAGTCCTATAGCAATCAGCCCCAGCATTTT.

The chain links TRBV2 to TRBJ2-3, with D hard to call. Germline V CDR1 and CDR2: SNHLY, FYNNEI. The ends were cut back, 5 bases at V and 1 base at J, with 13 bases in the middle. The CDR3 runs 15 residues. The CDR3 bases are TGTGCCAGCAGTTCGGGCCTCGGTGGCACAGATACGCAGTATTTT. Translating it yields CASSSGLGGTDTQYF.

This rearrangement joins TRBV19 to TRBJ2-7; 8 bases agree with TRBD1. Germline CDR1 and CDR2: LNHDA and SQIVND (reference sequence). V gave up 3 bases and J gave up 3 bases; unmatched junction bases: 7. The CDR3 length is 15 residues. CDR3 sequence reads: CASSMEGQVGYEQYF. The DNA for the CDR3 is TGTGCCAGTAGTATGGAGGGACAGGTAGGCTACGAGCAGTACTTC.

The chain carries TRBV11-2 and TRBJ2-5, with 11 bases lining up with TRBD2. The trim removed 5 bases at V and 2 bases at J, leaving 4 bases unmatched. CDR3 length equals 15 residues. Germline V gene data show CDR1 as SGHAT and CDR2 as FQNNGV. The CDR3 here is CASSPRLAGQETQYF. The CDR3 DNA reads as TGTGCCAGCAGCCCTCGACTAGCGGGACAAGAGACCCAGTACTTC. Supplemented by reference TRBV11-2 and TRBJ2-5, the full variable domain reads EAGVAQSPRYKIIEKRQSVAFWCNPISGHATLYWYQQILGQGPKLLIQFQNNGVVDDSQLPKDRFSAERLKGVDSTLKIQPAKLEDSAVYLCASSPRLAGQETQYFGPGTRLLVL.

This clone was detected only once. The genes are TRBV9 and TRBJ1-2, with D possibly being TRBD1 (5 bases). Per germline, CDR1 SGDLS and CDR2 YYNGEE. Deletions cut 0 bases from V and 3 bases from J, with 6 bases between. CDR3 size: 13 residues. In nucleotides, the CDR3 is TGTGCCAGCAGCGTAGGAGGGGACTATGGCTACACCTTC. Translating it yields CASSVGGDYGYTF.

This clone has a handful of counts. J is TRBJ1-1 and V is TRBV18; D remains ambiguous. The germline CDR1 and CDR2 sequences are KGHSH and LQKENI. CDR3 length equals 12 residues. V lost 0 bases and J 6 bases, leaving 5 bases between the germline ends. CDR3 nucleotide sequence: TGTGCCAGCTCACCACCGAAGGCTGAAGCTTTCTTT. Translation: CASSPPKAEAFF.

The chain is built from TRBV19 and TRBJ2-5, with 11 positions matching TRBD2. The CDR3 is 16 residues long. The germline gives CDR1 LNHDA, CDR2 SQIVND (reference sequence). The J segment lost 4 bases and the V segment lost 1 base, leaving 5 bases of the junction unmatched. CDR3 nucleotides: TGTGCCAGTAGTATAGTAGCGGGGGGGTCCCCAGAGACCCAGTACTTC. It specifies CASSIVAGGSPETQYF. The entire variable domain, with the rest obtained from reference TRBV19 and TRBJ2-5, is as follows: DGGITQSPKYLFRKEGQNVTLSCEQNLNHDAMYWYRQDPGQGLRLIYYSQIVNDFQKGDIAEGYSVSREKKESFPLTVTSAQKNPTAFYLCASSIVAGGSPETQYFGPGTRLLVL.

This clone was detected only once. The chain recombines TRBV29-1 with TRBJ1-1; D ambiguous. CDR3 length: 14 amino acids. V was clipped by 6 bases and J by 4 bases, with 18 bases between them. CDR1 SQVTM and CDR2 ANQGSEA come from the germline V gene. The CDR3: CSVTPPRGGTEAFF. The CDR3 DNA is TGCAGCGTCACCCCACCCCGGGGTGGCACTGAAGCTTTCTTT.

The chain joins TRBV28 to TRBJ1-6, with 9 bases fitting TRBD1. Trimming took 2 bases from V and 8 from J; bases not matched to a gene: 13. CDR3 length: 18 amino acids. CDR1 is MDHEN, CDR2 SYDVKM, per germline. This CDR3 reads CASSLGSGTGIWDSPLHF. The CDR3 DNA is TGTGCCAGCAGTTTAGGGTCCGGGACAGGGATTTGGGATTCACCCCTCCACTTT. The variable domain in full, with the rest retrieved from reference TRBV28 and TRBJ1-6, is DVKVTQSSRYLVKRTGEKVFLECVQDMDHENMFWYRQDPGLGLRLIYFSYDVKMKEKGDIPEGYSVSREKKERFSLILESASTNQTSMYLCASSLGSGTGIWDSPLHFGNGTRLTVT.

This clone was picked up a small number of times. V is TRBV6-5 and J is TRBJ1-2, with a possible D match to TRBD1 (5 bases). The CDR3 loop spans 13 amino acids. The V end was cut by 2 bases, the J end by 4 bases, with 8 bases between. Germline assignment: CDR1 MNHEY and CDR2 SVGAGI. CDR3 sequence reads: CASSYRDVYGYTF. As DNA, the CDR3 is TGTGCCAGCAGTTACCGGGACGTCTATGGCTACACCTTC.

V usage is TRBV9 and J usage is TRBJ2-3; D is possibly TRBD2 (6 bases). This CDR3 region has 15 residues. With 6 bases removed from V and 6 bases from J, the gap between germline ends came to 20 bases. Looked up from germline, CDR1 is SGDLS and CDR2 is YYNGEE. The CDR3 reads CASTLGGTDPDTQYF. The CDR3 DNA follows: TGTGCCAGCACCCTAGGAGGGACCGACCCGGATACGCAGTATTTT.

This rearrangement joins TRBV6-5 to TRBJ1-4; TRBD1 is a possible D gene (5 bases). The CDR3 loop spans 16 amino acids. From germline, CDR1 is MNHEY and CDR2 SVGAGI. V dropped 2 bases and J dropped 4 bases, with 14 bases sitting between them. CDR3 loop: CASSYGKGSSNEKLFF. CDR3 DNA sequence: TGTGCCAGCAGTTACGGGAAGGGGAGTAGTAATGAAAAACTGTTTTTT.